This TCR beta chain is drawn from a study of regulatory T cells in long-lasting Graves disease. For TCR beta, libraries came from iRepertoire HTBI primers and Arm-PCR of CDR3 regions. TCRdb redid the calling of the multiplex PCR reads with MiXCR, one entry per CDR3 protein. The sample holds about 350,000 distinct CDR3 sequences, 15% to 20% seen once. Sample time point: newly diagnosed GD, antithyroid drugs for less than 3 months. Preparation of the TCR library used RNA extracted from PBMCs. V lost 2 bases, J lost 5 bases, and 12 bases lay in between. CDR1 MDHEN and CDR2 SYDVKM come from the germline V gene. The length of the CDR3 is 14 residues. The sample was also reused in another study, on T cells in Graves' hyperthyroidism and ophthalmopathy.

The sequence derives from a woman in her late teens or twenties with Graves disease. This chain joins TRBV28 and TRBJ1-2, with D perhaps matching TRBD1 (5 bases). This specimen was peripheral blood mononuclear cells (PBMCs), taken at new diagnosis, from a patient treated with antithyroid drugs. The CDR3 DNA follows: TGTGCCAGCAGTTTAGGGGCAGGTCTTTATGGCTACACCTTC. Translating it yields CASSLGAGLYGYTF.